These 28 T cell receptor beta chains were sequenced from one sample in a study of T cell clonotyping in hematopoietic cell transplantation. TCRdb's table, derived via immunoSEQ multiplex PCR, lists solely in-frame clones and lacks some. This table has over 15,000 clones, 93% appearing once. Documented time point: recipient sample about 28 days before transplant, after cytoreduction. The source was peripheral blood mononuclear cells, collected before stem cell transplant. These receptors came from a man between 18 and 29 years old with biphenotypic leukemia. Some clones in this sample may be carry-over from other donors' samples.

The rearrangement joins TRBV19 to TRBJ2-6; 7 bases align to TRBD1. J gave up 0 bases and V 6 bases, and 8 bases lay outside the gene matches. This CDR3 has 17 residues. Germline V gene data show CDR1 as LNHDA and CDR2 as SQIVND (reference sequence). The CDR3: CASRDGQGVSGANVLTF. The CDR3 nucleotides are TGTGCCAGTAGGGATGGGCAGGGGGTCTCTGGGGCCAACGTCCTGACTTTC.

The chain uses TRBV30 and TRBJ1-1; 10 positions agree with TRBD1. There are 12 residues in the CDR3. CDR1 is GTSNPN and CDR2 is SVGIG in the germline V gene (reference sequence). The ends lost 3 bases at V and 11 bases at J; junction bases unmatched: 6. CDR3 in amino acids: CAWSPEGQGAFF. CDR3 DNA sequence: TGTGCCTGGAGCCCGGAGGGACAGGGGGCTTTCTTT.

The J gene is TRBJ2-7, the V gene TRBV5-6; no firm D call. The CDR3 length is 15 residues. CDR1 is SGHDT, CDR2 YYEEEE, per germline. Trimming pared 0 bases from V and 4 bases from J, leaving 14 bases between. Written as DNA, the CDR3 is TGTGCCAGCAGCTTGGATATAGCCGGACCTTACGAGCAGTACTTC. Encoded protein: CASSLDIAGPYEQYF.

The chain is built from TRBV9 and TRBJ1-6; D ambiguous. Germline V gene lookup returns CDR1 SGDLS and CDR2 YYNGEE. Trimming took 2 bases from V and 5 from J, leaving 8 bases between them. This CDR3 spans 14 amino acids. This CDR3 is CASSVTVNNSPLHF. The CDR3 region has the DNA TGTGCCAGCAGCGTGACGGTAAATAATTCACCCCTCCACTTT.

This chain uses TRBV6-6 with TRBJ1-1; 7 nucleotides match TRBD1. The germline gives CDR1 MNHNY, CDR2 SVGAGI (reference sequence). This CDR3 region has 15 residues. V shed 10 bases, J shed 1 base, and the junction held 12 bases outside the gene matches. CDR3 in DNA: TGTGCCACTCTAACAGGGGCTGTACGGAACACTGAAGCTTTCTTT. Translated: CATLTGAVRNTEAFF.

The count of this clone is one. The chain joins TRBV7-2 to TRBJ1-2; 7 bases are a match to TRBD1. CDR3 length equals 15 residues. Germline values: CDR1 SGHTA, CDR2 FQGNSA. The V segment lost 3 bases and the J segment 6 bases; nucleotides outside the gene matches: 10. The CDR3 bases are TGTGCCAGCAGCTTTTCGTCAGGGGGGTACGATGGCTACACCTTC. Translating gives CASSFSSGGYDGYTF.

This chain connects TRBV7-7 to TRBJ2-5, with 9 bases aligning to TRBD1. Germline V gene lookup returns CDR1 SSHAT and CDR2 FNYEAQ (reference sequence). This CDR3 is built from 14 residues. V lost 5 bases, J lost 5 bases, and 6 bases stayed unmatched. The CDR3 DNA is TGTGCCAGCAGCGAGGACAGGGGACGGGAGACCCAGTACTTC. It encodes CASSEDRGRETQYF.

This chain joins TRBV6-4 and TRBJ2-3; D ambiguous. The CDR3 has 13 amino acids. Germline-derived CDR1 and CDR2 are MRHNA and SNTAGT. Trimming shortened V by 3 bases and J by 2 bases, and 6 bases separated the two germline ends. CDR3 sequence: CASSDGDTDTQYF. CDR3 DNA: TGTGCCAGCAGTGATGGAGACACAGATACGCAGTATTTT.

The rearrangement links TRBV27 to TRBJ2-1, with D uncertain. The length of the CDR3 is 13 residues. The germline gives CDR1 MNHEY, CDR2 SMNVEV (reference sequence). Between the trimmed V and J ends, which lost 4 bases and 2 bases, there was a span of 6 bases. CDR3 amino acids: CASSWNPYNEQFF. CDR3 bases: TGTGCCAGCAGTTGGAATCCCTACAATGAGCAGTTCTTC.

J is TRBJ1-2 and V is TRBV6-5; D remains ambiguous. The germline gives CDR1 MNHEY, CDR2 SVGAGI. This CDR3 spans 13 amino acids. The V end lost 2 bases, the J end lost 11 bases, and 15 bases lay between the germline ends. CDR3 loop: CASSYGVLAEYTF. In DNA form, the CDR3 reads TGTGCCAGCAGTTACGGGGTCTTGGCGGAATACACCTTC.

CDR3 loop: CASSGTFSGNTIYF. The CDR3, as DNA: TGTGCCAGCAGTGGAACTTTCTCTGGAAACACCATATATTTT. The rearrangement uses TRBV2 and TRBJ1-3; D is unclear. Germline-derived CDR1 and CDR2 are SNHLY and FYNNEI. This CDR3 region has 14 residues. Trimming pared 4 bases from V and 0 bases from J, leaving 7 bases between.

This clone appeared once. V is TRBV5-1 and J is TRBJ1-5; the match to TRBD1 covers 7 bases. This CDR3 spans 14 amino acids. Germline V gene lookup returns CDR1 SGHRS and CDR2 YFSETQ. With V trimmed by 4 bases and J by 1 base, 2 bases remained unmatched. The CDR3 DNA reads TGCGCCAGCAGCGAGGGGGCGAGCAATCAGCCCCAGCATTTT. As protein: CASSEGASNQPQHF.

The gene calls are TRBV2 and TRBJ2-3; D is perhaps TRBD1 or TRBD2 (5 bases each). Germline loops: CDR1 SNHLY, CDR2 FYNNEI. The CDR3 has 14 amino acids. V lost 9 bases to trimming and J lost 4 bases, with 17 bases between them. The CDR3 loop reads CASTQDGAPDTQYF. CDR3 nucleotide sequence: TGTGCCAGTACCCAAGACGGGGCGCCAGATACGCAGTATTTT.

By sample share, this clone is medium-sized. The chain couples TRBV18 to TRBJ1-5; 7 bases line up with TRBD1. The CDR3 is made up of 13 amino acids. Per germline, CDR1 KGHSH and CDR2 LQKENI. Losses at the gene ends were 8 bases for V and 8 bases for J; bases not matched to a gene: 9. CDR3 sequence: CASRSGQMEPQHF. The DNA for the CDR3 is TGTGCCAGCCGATCGGGACAGATGGAGCCCCAGCATTTT. Full variable domain (rest looked up from reference TRBV18 and TRBJ1-5): NAGVMQNPRHLVRRRGQEARLRCSPMKGHSHVYWYRQLPEEGLKFMVYLQKENIIDESGMPKERFSAEFPKEGPSILRIQQVVRGDSAAYFCASRSGQMEPQHFGDGTRLSIL.

The rearrangement joins TRBV4-3 to TRBJ1-4; 9 bases agree with TRBD1. This CDR3 has 16 amino acids. V shed 1 base, J shed 7 bases, and the junction held 7 bases outside the gene matches. Germline-derived CDR1 and CDR2 are LGHNA and YSLEER. The CDR3 is CASSQAVPGQGEKLFF. CDR3 sequence (DNA): TGCGCCAGCAGCCAAGCCGTTCCGGGACAGGGTGAAAAACTGTTTTTT.

The chain couples TRBV6-5 to TRBJ2-3; D gene ambiguous. This CDR3 is 11 amino acids long. Germline V gene sequence: CDR1 MNHEY, CDR2 SVGAGI. Deletions cut 4 bases from V and 3 bases from J, with 2 bases between. CDR3 region: CASSSTDTQYF. CDR3 DNA: TGTGCCAGCAGTTCGACAGATACGCAGTATTTT.

This clone has a single count. One end of the junction is discordant with germline, which a read error may explain. The chain carries TRBV29-1 and TRBJ2-3; 7 positions agree with TRBD2. In germline, CDR1 is SQVTM, CDR2 ANQGSEA. This CDR3 is 11 amino acids long. The CDR3 here is CSGDYTGTQYF. In nucleotides, the CDR3 is TGCAGCGGGGACTATACAGGTACGCAGTATTTT.

V gene TRBV6-5 combines with J gene TRBJ1-1, with 7 bases identical to TRBD1. This CDR3 has 12 residues. V trimming: 4 bases; J trimming: 8 bases; junction bases outside the gene matches: 4. Germline CDR1 MNHEY, CDR2 SVGAGI. CDR3 loop: CASSFRDREAFF. The CDR3 DNA is TGTGCCAGCAGTTTCCGGGACAGAGAAGCTTTCTTT.

The rearrangement uses TRBV7-9 and TRBJ1-2; possibly TRBD1 for D (5 bases). Germline lookup yields CDR1 SEHNR and CDR2 FQNEAQ (reference sequence). V was trimmed by 6 bases and J by 3 bases, leaving 11 bases between them. The length of the CDR3 is 13 residues. The CDR3 DNA reads as TGTGCCAGCAGGGTAGGGGAGGACTATGGCTACACCTTC. Residues: CASRVGEDYGYTF.

The chain is built from TRBV7-2 and TRBJ1-1; no clear D. The germline V and J ends were trimmed by 1 base and 9 bases, with 12 bases remaining between them. The CDR3 covers 13 residues. CDR1 is SGHTA, CDR2 FQGNSA, per germline. CDR3 bases: TGTGCCAGCAGCTTAGGGTGGCCCCTCCAAGCTTTCTTT. Protein product: CASSLGWPLQAFF.

This sequence joins TRBV5-6 and TRBJ1-4, with D hard to call. The CDR3 contains 14 residues. The germline gives CDR1 SGHDT, CDR2 YYEEEE. Trimming removed 3 bases from V and 7 bases from J, with 13 bases in between. CDR3 nucleotide sequence: TGTGCCAGCAGCTCTACTACCCTCGGTGAAAAACTGTTTTTT. Translated, it gives CASSSTTLGEKLFF.

This clone was found a few times. The chain links TRBV4-1 to TRBJ2-1; D call uncertain. V was clipped by 0 bases and J by 8 bases, with 8 bases between them. Germline CDR1 and CDR2: MGHRA and YSYEKL. There are 13 residues in the CDR3. The CDR3 nucleotides read TGCGCCAGCAGCCAAGATGCCGATGATGAGCAGTTCTTC. It yields the protein CASSQDADDEQFF.

The J gene is TRBJ2-7, the V gene TRBV5-5; D remains unclear. The V gene lost 4 bases and the J gene lost 2 bases, with 10 bases spanning the gap. Germline CDR1 and CDR2: SGHKS and YYEKEE (reference sequence). The CDR3 length is 13 residues. CDR3 sequence reads: CASSPSITYEQYF. Written as DNA, the CDR3 is TGTGCCAGCAGCCCAAGTATCACCTACGAGCAGTACTTC.

The chain uses TRBV13 and TRBJ1-2; no clear D gene. The CDR3 sequence is 15 residues long. Trimming took off 1 base at V and 0 bases at J, with 9 bases between the two ends. Germline V gives CDR1 PRHDT, CDR2 FYEKMQ (reference sequence). The CDR3 loop reads CASSLVVQSNYGYTF. DNA of the CDR3: TGTGCCAGCAGCTTAGTGGTACAGTCTAACTATGGCTACACCTTC. Complete variable domain (other parts from reference TRBV13 and TRBJ1-2): AAGVIQSPRHLIKEKRETATLKCYPIPRHDTVYWYQQGPGQDPQFLISFYEKMQSDKGSIPDRFSAQQFSDYHSELNMSSLELGDSALYFCASSLVVQSNYGYTFGSGTRLTVV.

The rearrangement uses TRBV11-1 and TRBJ2-3; 9 nucleotides agree with TRBD1. The V and J ends lost 3 bases and 2 bases, in that order; junction bases with no gene match: 9. The CDR3 runs to 17 residues. Germline-derived CDR1 and CDR2 are SGHAT and FQDESV (reference sequence). CDR3 region: CASSFGHRGLLTDTQYF. The CDR3 nucleotides are TGTGCCAGCAGCTTCGGGCACAGGGGGCTTCTCACAGATACGCAGTATTTT.

V usage is TRBV6-5 and J usage is TRBJ1-1; a weak D match, TRBD1 (5 bases). This CDR3 is built from 14 residues. Germline V gives CDR1 MNHEY, CDR2 SVGAGI. V was shortened by 6 bases and J by 1 base, with 12 bases between the two germline ends. The CDR3 sequence is CASSPGPTNTEAFF. The CDR3 DNA reads as TGTGCCAGCAGCCCGGGACCCACGAACACTGAAGCTTTCTTT.

This chain joins TRBV7-2 and TRBJ2-2, with a weak D call TRBD1 (5 bases). Trimming left V 1 base short and J 7 bases short, with 10 bases between. The germline V gene has CDR1 SGHTA and CDR2 FQGNSA. This CDR3 contains 14 residues. The CDR3 region is CASSLGPRVGELFF. In DNA, the CDR3 is TGTGCCAGCAGCTTAGGGCCCAGGGTCGGGGAGCTGTTTTTT.

The chain employs TRBV5-1 and TRBJ2-7; the D gene is possibly TRBD2 (5 bases). V was pared by 0 bases and J by 5 bases, with 6 bases between. The CDR3 runs 12 residues. Germline CDR1 SGHRS, CDR2 YFSETQ. The CDR3 spells CASSLVGDEQYF. In DNA, the CDR3 is TGCGCCAGCAGCTTGGTCGGGGACGAGCAGTACTTC.